This is a list of T cell receptor beta chains from one sample in a study of blood T cell repertoires in COVID-19. Only in-frame clones appear in the TCRdb table, and some are missing; sequencing was by immunoSEQ multiplex PCR. The sample shows about 42,000 clones, around 87% of them seen only once. The sample comprised peripheral blood. The receptors originated from a man aged 30-40 years with active or convalescent COVID-19. Both conserved end residues are part of each CDR3. Each record gives: J gene, D gene, V gene, clone size, CDR3 DNA, CDR3 protein. A D gene is named only where the DNA matches it firmly. Clone sizes are given selectively: once, few, many, or a class where the clone is expanded.

TRBJ1-1	NA	TRBV4-2	NA	TGTGCCAGCAGCCACGGTAAGACAGATGAAGCTTTCTTT	CASSHGKTDEAFF
TRBJ2-2	TRBD2	TRBV28	NA	TGTGCCAGCAGTGCTTATGGGACTAGCGGGAGAAGAACCGGGGAGCTGTTTTTT	CASSAYGTSGRRTGELFF
TRBJ2-1	TRBD1	TRBV10-1	few	TGCGCCAGCAGTGGAGACAGGGGCCCCTACAATGAGCAGTTCTTC	CASSGDRGPYNEQFF
TRBJ2-2	TRBD2	TRBV7-2	NA	TGTGCCAGCAGTAGGCGGGAGAAAGGCGGGGAGCTGTTTTTT	CASSRREKGGELFF
TRBJ1-1	NA	TRBV18	NA	TGTGCCAGCTCACCACTTGGGGGGGCGGACACTGAAGCTTTCTTT	CASSPLGGADTEAFF
TRBJ2-2	TRBD2	TRBV29-1	NA	TGCAGCGTTGCAGCGGGAGTTGAGACCGGGGAGCTGTTTTTT	CSVAAGVETGELFF
TRBJ2-5	NA	TRBV27	NA	TGTGCCAGCAGTCCACCTCTGGGTCAGGGAGGCCAAGAGACCCAGTACTTC	CASSPPLGQGGQETQYF
TRBJ2-1	NA	TRBV29-1	NA	TGCAGCGGCCGCGCCCGGGACATCTACAATGAGCAGTTCTTC	CSGRARDIYNEQFF
TRBJ1-6	NA	TRBV5-1	NA	TGCGCCAGCACCGAGGACAGACAAAATCTCGGTTCACCCCTCCACTTT	CASTEDRQNLGSPLHF
TRBJ1-5	NA	TRBV19	NA	TGTGCCAGTACCCCGCAGGGTTGGCAGCCCCAGCATTTT	CASTPQGWQPQHF
TRBJ2-3	TRBD2	TRBV24-1	NA	TGTGCCACCAGTGGCTCGACTAGCGGGAGCACAGATACGCAGTATTTT	CATSGSTSGSTDTQYF
TRBJ1-4	TRBD1	TRBV29-1	NA	TGCAGCGTTGAAAGCGGGACAGGTTATGAAAAACTGTTTTTT	CSVESGTGYEKLFF
TRBJ2-3	NA	TRBV9	NA	TGTGCCAGCAGCGTAGAAGTGGGCGGCACAGATACGCAGTATTTT	CASSVEVGGTDTQYF
TRBJ1-4	NA	TRBV19	NA	TGTGCCACTCGTCCGGGGGGTAGGAGAAAACTGTTTTTT	CATRPGGRRKLFF
TRBJ1-1	NA	TRBV12-3/TRBV12-4	NA	TGTGCCAGCAGTTTACTGAGGAACACTGAAGCTTTCTTT	CASSLLRNTEAFF
TRBJ2-2	TRBD1	TRBV13	NA	TGTGCCAGCAGCTTAGCAGGGGGCAACACCGGGGAGCTGTTTTTT	CASSLAGGNTGELFF
TRBJ2-7	TRBD1	TRBV11-2	NA	TGTGCCAGCAGCTGGGGAGGACAGGGGGTGGCCAGGGAGCAGTACTTC	CASSWGGQGVAREQYF